One and the same sample provided the 10 T cell receptor beta chains below, sequenced in a study of T cell responses to AZD1222 COVID-19 vaccine. TCRdb keeps only in-frame clones here, not all; method: immunoSEQ multiplex PCR. The table has roughly 130,000 clones, more than 85% seen once. The source material was peripheral blood, sampled on day 0 of AZD1222 vaccination. These receptor sequences come from an adult in good health.

The rearrangement uses TRBV7-9 and TRBJ2-1; TRBD2 agrees at 12 bases. Germline CDR1 and CDR2: SEHNR and FQNEAQ (reference sequence). CDR3 length: 17 amino acids. V was pared by 3 bases and J by 3 bases, with 6 bases of the junction left unmatched. Written as DNA, the CDR3 is TGTGCCAGCAGCTTTCCGACTAGCGGGAGTCTCTACAATGAGCAGTTCTTC. Translation: CASSFPTSGSLYNEQFF.

This sequence joins TRBV6-1 and TRBJ2-3; D may correspond to TRBD1 or TRBD2 (5 bases each). Trimming took off 4 bases at V and 0 bases at J, with 14 bases between the two ends. The CDR3 spans 16 residues. Germline-derived CDR1 and CDR2 are MNHNS and SASEGT. The CDR3 region is CASSVEPGPSTDTQYF. For the CDR3, the DNA is TGTGCCAGCAGTGTCGAACCGGGACCAAGCACAGATACGCAGTATTTT.

The rearrangement uses TRBV4-2 and TRBJ2-3; D uncertain. The CDR3 totals 13 residues. Trimming stripped 0 bases from V and 5 bases from J, with 6 bases between. Germline V lookup: CDR1 LGHNA, CDR2 YNFKEQ. The CDR3 is CASSQDPEDTQYF. CDR3 DNA sequence: TGTGCCAGCAGCCAAGATCCTGAAGATACGCAGTATTTT.

The chain links TRBV25-1 to TRBJ2-7; the match to TRBD1 covers 7 bases. The V and J ends lost 4 bases and 0 bases, in that order; junction bases with no gene match: 9. This CDR3 spans 16 amino acids. Germline CDR1 is MGHDK and CDR2 is SYGVNS. The CDR3 loop reads CASSATGSVYSYEQYF. The CDR3, as DNA: TGTGCCAGCAGTGCGACAGGGTCGGTTTACTCCTACGAGCAGTACTTC.

V gene TRBV20-1 combines with J gene TRBJ2-1; D not resolved. The CDR3 length is 11 residues. Per the germline V gene, CDR1 is DFQATT and CDR2 is SNEGSKA (reference sequence). V was trimmed by 5 bases and J by 9 bases, leaving 11 bases between them. CDR3 loop: CSAPSHAEQFF. CDR3 sequence (DNA): TGCAGTGCTCCCTCGCATGCTGAGCAGTTCTTC.

The chain is built from TRBV7-2 and TRBJ1-3, with unresolved D. From germline, CDR1 is SGHTA and CDR2 FQGNSA. Trimming removed 1 base at V and 0 bases at J, with 13 bases between. The CDR3 runs 17 residues. CDR3 sequence reads: CASSLGRVAYSGNTIYF. The CDR3 bases are TGTGCCAGCAGCTTAGGAAGGGTAGCATACTCTGGAAACACCATATATTTT.

CDR3 in amino acids: CASPTSRDTQYF. For the CDR3, the DNA is TGTGCCAGTCCGACTAGCAGAGATACGCAGTATTTT. The V call is TRBV21-1, the J call TRBJ2-3; the table names TRBD2, a call not compared with the DNA. TRBV21-1 is deemed a pseudogene. The CDR3 loop spans 12 amino acids.

This clone was recorded only once. This chain connects TRBV10-3 to TRBJ1-2, with a possible D match to TRBD1 (6 bases). Germline-derived CDR1 and CDR2 are ENHRY and SYGVKD. The CDR3 contains 12 residues. V was pared by 6 bases and J by 5 bases, with 10 bases between. CDR3 residues: CAISNRVYGYTF. DNA for the CDR3: TGTGCCATCAGCAACAGGGTTTATGGCTACACCTTC.

The chain recombines TRBV7-2 with TRBJ1-2, with D possibly matching TRBD1 (5 bases). V was trimmed by 5 bases and J by 7 bases, leaving 20 bases between them. Per the germline V gene, CDR1 is SGHTA and CDR2 is FQGNSA. The CDR3 length is 15 residues. The CDR3 region is CASSPDQGGGAGYTF. The CDR3 nucleotides read TGTGCCAGCAGCCCCGACCAGGGCGGTGGGGCTGGCTACACCTTC.

The CDR3 bases are TGTGCCAGCGGGGGACAGGGTTCGGATGAGCAGTTCTTC. Protein: CASGGQGSDEQFF. The chain is built from TRBV7-3 and TRBJ2-1, with 9 bases that match TRBD1. CDR1 SGHTA and CDR2 FQGTGA come from the germline V gene. The CDR3 spans 13 residues. V was pared by 8 bases and J by 8 bases, with 7 bases of the junction left unmatched.